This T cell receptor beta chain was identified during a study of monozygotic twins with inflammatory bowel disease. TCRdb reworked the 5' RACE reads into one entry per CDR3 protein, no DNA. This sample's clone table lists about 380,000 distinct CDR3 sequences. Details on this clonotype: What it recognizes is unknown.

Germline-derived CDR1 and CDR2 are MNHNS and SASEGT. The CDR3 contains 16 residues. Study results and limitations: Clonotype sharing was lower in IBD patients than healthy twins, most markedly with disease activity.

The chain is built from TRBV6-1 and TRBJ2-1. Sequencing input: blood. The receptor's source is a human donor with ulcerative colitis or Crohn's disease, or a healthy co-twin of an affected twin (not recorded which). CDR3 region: CASSEGRFAKIDEQFF.